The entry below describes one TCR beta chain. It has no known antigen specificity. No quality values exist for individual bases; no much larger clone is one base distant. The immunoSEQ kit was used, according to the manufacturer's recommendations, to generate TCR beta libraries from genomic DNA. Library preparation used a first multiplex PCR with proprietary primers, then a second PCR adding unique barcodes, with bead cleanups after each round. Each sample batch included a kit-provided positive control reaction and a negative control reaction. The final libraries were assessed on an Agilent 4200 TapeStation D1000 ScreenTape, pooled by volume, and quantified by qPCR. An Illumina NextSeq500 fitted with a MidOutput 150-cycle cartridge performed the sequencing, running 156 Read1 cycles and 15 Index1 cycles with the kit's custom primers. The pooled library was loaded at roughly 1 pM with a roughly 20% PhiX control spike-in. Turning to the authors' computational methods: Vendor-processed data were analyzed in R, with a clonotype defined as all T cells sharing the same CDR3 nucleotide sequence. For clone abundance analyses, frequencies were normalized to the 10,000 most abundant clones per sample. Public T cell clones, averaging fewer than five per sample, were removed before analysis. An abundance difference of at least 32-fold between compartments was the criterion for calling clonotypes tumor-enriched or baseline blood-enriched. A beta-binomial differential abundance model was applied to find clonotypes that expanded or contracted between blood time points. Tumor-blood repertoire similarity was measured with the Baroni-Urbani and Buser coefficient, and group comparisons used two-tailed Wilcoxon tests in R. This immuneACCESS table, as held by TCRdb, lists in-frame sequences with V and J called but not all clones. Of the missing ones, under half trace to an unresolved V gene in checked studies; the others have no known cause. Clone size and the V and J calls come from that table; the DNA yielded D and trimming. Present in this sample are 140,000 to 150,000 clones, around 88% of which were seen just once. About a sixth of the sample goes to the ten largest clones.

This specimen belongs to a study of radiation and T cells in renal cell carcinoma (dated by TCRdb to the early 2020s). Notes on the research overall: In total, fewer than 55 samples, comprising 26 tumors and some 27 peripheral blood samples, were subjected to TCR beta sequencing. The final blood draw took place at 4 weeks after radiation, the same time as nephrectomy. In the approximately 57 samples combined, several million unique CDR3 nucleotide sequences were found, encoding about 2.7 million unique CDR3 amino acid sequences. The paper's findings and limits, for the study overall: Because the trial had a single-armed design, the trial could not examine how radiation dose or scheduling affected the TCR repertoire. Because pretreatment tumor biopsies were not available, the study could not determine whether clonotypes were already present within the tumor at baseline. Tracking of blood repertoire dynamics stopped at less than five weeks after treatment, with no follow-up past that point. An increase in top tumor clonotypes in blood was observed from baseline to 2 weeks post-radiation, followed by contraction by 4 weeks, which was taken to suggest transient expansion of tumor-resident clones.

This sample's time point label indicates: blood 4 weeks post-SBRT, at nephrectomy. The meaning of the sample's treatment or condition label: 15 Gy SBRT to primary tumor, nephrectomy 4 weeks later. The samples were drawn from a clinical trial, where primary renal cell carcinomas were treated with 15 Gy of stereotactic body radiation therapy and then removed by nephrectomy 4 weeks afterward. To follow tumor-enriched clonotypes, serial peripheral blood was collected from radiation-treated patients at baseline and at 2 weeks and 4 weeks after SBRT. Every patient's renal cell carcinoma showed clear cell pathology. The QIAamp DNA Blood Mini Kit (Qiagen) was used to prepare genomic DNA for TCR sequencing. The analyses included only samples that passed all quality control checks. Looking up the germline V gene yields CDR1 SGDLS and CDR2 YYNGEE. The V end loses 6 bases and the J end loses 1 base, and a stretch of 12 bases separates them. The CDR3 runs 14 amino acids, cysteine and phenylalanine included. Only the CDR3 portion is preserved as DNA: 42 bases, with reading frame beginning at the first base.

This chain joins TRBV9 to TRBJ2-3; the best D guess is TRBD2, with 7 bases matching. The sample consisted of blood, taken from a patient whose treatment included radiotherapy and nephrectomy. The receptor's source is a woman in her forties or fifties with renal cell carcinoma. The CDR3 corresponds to CASTGAGGTDTQYF. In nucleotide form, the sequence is TGTGCCAGCACGGGGGCGGGAGGCACAGATACGCAGTATTTT.